This T cell receptor (beta chain) was recovered during a study of blood T cell repertoires in COVID-19. Assignment of participants to cohorts was predicated upon participant-reported clinical history. Original methodology: The authors estimated nucleated cell counts from reference gene primer amplification. Method: immunoSEQ multiplex PCR; TCRdb's copy keeps in-frame clones and lacks some. V and J calls and clone size are those listed in that table; D and trimming were worked out from the DNA. This table holds roughly 250,000 clones, around 89% found once. Germline CDR1 reads SGHRS; CDR2 reads YFSETQ. There are 14 residues in the CDR3. As concerns this clone: Compared with germline, one end of the junction differs, possibly owing to a read error.

Sequenced input: PBMCs or T cells enriched from blood (not recorded which). The chain links TRBV5-1 to TRBJ2-1; D is perhaps TRBD1 (6 bases). This TCR was sampled from a middle-aged man who had recovered from COVID-19. CDR3 nucleotides: TGCGCCAGCAGCTTGGGACTCAAACAGGGAACTACCCTCTTC. This gives the protein CASSLGLKQGTTLF.